What follows is one T cell receptor beta chain and its context. The germline V gene encodes CDR1 ENHRY and CDR2 SYGVKD. Trimming left V 11 bases short and J 8 bases short, with 18 bases between. The CDR3 has 12 amino acids. Sample-barcoded 5' priming and a J-beta primer mix drove a second PCR of about 6 to 11 cycles. TCRdb analysed the 5' RACE reads with MiXCR anew, one entry per CDR3 protein. Of 1.2 million to 1.5 million distinct CDR3 sequences in the sample, 55% to 75% were seen once. The data belong to a study of blood T cells in healthy people across ages. The sequencing sample was made of blood. This receptor was obtained from a man aged 18 to 35 in good health. The chain carries TRBV10-3 and TRBJ1-2; possible D gene TRBD1, 6 bases. CDR3 in amino acids: CAAAGLGGGYTF. Here the CDR3 DNA reads TGTGCCGCTGCGGGACTTGGGGGCGGCTACACCTTC.